The 2 T cell receptor beta chains below were found in one sample sequenced in a study of CD4 and CD8 cells across lung adenocarcinoma regions. One entry per CDR3 protein results from TCRdb running MiXCR on the PCR reads. Of 8,400 or so distinct CDR3 sequences listed, 46% are singletons. Sequencing input: CD4+ T cells from the margin of a lung tumor. The source of these receptors is a female donor with lung adenocarcinoma. The CD4 and CD8 labels of this study may be unreliable.

This clonotype was seen only a few times. V and J are TRBV15 and TRBJ2-1; 7 nucleotides agree with TRBD1. Near its end, the DNA agrees better with TRBJ2-5, so the J call may be wrong. Germline lookup yields CDR1 LNHNV and CDR2 YYDKDF (reference sequence). The CDR3 extends over 16 amino acids. The CDR3, as DNA: TGTGCCACCAGAGCAGGGACAGCCGGATACCAAGAGACCCAGTACTTC. Translated, it gives CATRAGTAGYQETQYF.

About this clonotype: At one of its ends the junction is not consistent with the germline gene, which may arise from a read error. The chain employs TRBV6-1 and TRBJ2-4; D could derive from TRBD1 or TRBD2 (5 bases each). CDR1 and CDR2 from the germline V gene are MNHNS and SASEGT. The CDR3 has 15 amino acids. CDR3 loop: CASRDRGRGKDIQYF. DNA for the CDR3: TGTGCCAGCAGGGACCGGGGCCGGGGCAAAGACATTCAGTACTTC.